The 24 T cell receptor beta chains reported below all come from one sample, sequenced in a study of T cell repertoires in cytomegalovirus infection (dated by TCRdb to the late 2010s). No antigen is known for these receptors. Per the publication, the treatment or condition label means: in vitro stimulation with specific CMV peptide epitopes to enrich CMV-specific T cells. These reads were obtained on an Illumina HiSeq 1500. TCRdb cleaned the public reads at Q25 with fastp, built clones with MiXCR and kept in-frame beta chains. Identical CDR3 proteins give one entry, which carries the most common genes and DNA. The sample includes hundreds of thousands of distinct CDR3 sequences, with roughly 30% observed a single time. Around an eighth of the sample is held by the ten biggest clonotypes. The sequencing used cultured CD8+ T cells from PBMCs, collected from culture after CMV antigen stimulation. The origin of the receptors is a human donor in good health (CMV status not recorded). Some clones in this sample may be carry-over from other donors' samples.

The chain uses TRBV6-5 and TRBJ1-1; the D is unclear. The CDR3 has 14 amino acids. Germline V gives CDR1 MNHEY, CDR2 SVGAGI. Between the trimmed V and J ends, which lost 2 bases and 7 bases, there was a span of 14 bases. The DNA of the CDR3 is TGTGCCAGCAGTTACGACGAAATGTGGGATGAAGCTTTCTTT. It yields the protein CASSYDEMWDEAFF.

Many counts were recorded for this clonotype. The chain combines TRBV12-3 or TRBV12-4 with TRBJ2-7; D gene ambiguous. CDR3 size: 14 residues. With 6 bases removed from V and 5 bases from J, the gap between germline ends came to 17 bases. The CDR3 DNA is TGTGCCAGCAGCCATGACGGACGGGCTGACGAGCAGTACTTC. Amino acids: CASSHDGRADEQYF.

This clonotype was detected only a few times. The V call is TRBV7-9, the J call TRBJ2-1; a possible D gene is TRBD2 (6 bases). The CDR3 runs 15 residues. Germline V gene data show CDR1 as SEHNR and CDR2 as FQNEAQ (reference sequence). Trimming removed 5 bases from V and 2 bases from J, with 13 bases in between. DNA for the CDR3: TGTGCCAGCAGCATCGCCCGGGGGACCTACAATGAGCAGTTCTTC. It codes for CASSIARGTYNEQFF. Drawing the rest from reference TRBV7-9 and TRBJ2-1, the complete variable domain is DTGVSQNPRHKITKRGQNVTFRCDPISEHNRLYWYRQTLGQGPEFLTYFQNEAQLEKSRLLSDRFSAERPKGSFSTLEIQRTEQGDSAMYLCASSIARGTYNEQFFGPGTRLTVL.

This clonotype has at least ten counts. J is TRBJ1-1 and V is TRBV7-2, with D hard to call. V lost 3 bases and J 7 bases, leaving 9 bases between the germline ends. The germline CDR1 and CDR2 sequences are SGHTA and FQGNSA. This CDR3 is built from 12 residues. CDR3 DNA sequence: TGTGCCAGCAGCTTTATCCAAATTGAAGCTTTCTTT. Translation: CASSFIQIEAFF.

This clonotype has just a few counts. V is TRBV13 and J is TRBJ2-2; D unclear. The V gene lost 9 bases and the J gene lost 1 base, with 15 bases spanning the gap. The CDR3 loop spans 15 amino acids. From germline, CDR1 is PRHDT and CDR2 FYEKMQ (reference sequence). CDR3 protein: CASTLVRRNTGELFF. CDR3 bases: TGTGCCAGTACTCTAGTGAGGAGGAACACCGGGGAGCTGTTTTTT.

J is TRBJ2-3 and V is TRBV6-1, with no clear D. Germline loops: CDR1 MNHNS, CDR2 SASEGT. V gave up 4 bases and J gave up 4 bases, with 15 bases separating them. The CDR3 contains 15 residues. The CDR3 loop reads CASSASALGADTQYF. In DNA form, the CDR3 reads TGTGCCAGCAGTGCTTCGGCTCTGGGTGCAGATACGCAGTATTTT.

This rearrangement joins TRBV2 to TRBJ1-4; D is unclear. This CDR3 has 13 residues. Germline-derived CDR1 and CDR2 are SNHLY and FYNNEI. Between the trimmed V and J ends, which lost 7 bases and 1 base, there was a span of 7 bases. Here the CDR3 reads CASTYGTNEKLFF. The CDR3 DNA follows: TGTGCCAGCACATATGGAACTAATGAAAAACTGTTTTTT.

The CDR3, as DNA: TGTGCCAGCAGCCAAGATTTTAGCGGGGGCAAAAACATTCAGTACTTC. Protein: CASSQDFSGGKNIQYF. The chain joins TRBV3-1 to TRBJ2-4, with 9 positions matching TRBD2. The germline V gene encodes CDR1 LGHDT and CDR2 YNNKEL (reference sequence). This CDR3 has 16 amino acids. V gave up 0 bases and J gave up 3 bases; unmatched junction bases: 3.

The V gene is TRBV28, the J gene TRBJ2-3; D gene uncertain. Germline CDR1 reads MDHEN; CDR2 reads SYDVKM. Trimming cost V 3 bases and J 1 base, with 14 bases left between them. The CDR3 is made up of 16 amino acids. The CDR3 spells CASSFESARRTDTQYF. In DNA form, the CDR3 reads TGTGCCAGCAGTTTCGAATCGGCGCGACGCACAGATACGCAGTATTTT.

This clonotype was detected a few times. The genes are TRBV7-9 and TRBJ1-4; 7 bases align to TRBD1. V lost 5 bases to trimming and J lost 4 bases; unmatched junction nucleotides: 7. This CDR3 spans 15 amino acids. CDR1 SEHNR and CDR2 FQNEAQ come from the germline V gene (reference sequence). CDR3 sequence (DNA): TGTGCCAGCAGCAGATACGGGACAGATAATGAAAAACTGTTTTTT. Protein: CASSRYGTDNEKLFF.

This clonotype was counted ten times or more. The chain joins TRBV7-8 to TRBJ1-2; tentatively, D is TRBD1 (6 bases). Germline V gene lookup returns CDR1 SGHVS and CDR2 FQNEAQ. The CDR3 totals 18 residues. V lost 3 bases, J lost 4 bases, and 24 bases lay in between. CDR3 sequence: CASSFTPQIDSRGYGYTF. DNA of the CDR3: TGTGCCAGCAGCTTCACACCACAAATAGACAGCAGGGGCTATGGCTACACCTTC. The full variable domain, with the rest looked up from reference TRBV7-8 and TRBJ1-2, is GAGVSQSPRYKVAKRGQDVALRCDPISGHVSLFWYQQALGQGPEFLTYFQNEAQLDKSGLPSDRFFAERPEGSVSTLKIQRTQQEDSAVYLCASSFTPQIDSRGYGYTFGSGTRLTVV.

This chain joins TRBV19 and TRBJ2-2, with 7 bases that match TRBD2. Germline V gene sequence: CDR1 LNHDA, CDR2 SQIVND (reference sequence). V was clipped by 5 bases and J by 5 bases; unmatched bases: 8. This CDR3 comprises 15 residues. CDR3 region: CASSPMGRGTGELFF. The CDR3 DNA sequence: TGTGCCAGTAGTCCTATGGGGCGGGGGACCGGGGAGCTGTTTTTT. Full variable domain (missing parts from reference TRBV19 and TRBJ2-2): DGGITQSPKYLFRKEGQNVTLSCEQNLNHDAMYWYRQDPGQGLRLIYYSQIVNDFQKGDIAEGYSVSREKKESFPLTVTSAQKNPTAFYLCASSPMGRGTGELFFGEGSRLTVL.

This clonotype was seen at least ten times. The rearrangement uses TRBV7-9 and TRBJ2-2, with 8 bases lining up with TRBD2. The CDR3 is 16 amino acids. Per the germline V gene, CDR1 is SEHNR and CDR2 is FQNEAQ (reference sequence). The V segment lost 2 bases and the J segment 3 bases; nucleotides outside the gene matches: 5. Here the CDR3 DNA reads TGTGCCAGCAGCTTAATGACTAGCGTGTACACCGGGGAGCTGTTTTTT. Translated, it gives CASSLMTSVYTGELFF.

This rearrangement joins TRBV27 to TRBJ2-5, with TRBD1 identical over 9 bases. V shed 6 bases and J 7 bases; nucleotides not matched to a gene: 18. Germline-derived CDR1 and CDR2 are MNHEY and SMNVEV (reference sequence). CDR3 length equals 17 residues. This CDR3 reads CASRSRPTGGGIVTQYF. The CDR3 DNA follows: TGTGCCAGCAGATCCCGGCCGACAGGGGGTGGGATTGTGACCCAGTACTTC.

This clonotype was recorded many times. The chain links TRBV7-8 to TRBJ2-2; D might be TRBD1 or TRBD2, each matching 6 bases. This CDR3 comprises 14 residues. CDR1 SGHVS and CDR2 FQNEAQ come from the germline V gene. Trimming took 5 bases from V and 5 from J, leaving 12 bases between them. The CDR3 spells CASSPRGATGELFF. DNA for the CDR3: TGTGCCAGCAGCCCGAGGGGGGCGACCGGGGAGCTGTTTTTT.

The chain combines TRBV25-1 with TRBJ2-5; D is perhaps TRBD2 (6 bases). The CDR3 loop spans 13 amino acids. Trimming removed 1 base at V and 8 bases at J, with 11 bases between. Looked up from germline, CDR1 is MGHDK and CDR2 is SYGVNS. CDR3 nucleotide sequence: TGTGCCAGCAGTGAATCGGAGGCGGGAACCCAGTACTTC. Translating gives CASSESEAGTQYF. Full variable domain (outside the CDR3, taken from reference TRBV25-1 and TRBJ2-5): EADIYQTPRYLVIGTGKKITLECSQTMGHDKMYWYQQDPGMELHLIHYSYGVNSTEKGDLSSESTVSRIRTEHFPLTLESARPSHTSQYLCASSESEAGTQYFGPGTRLLVL.

CDR3 nucleotide sequence: TGTGCCCACACGCTCGATCGGGGTCCCTACAATGAGCAGTTCTTC. It yields the protein CAHTLDRGPYNEQFF. The chain carries TRBV7-6 and TRBJ2-1; a weak D match, TRBD2 (5 bases). CDR3 length: 15 residues. Germline loops: CDR1 SGHVS, CDR2 FNYEAQ. V was clipped by 11 bases and J by 2 bases, with 19 bases between them. Supplemented by reference TRBV7-6 and TRBJ2-1, the full variable domain reads GAGVSQSPRYKVTKRGQDVALRCDPISGHVSLYWYRQALGQGPEFLTYFNYEAQQDKSGLPNDRFSAERPEGSISTLTIQRTEQRDSAMYRCAHTLDRGPYNEQFFGPGTRLTVL.

The CDR3 region has the DNA TGTGCCAGCGGCCGAGCCAACGTCTATAATTCACCCCTCCACTTT. Protein sequence: CASGRANVYNSPLHF. The chain is built from TRBV27 and TRBJ1-6; D is ambiguous. Germline CDR1 MNHEY, CDR2 SMNVEV (reference sequence). This CDR3 is 15 amino acids long. Trimming left V 8 bases short and J 3 bases short, with 14 bases between.

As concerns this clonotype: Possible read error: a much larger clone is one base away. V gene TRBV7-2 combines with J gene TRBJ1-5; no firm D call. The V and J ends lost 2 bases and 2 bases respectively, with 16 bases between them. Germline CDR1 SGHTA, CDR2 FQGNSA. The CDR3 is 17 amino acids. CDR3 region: CASSLKFGVGGNQPQHF. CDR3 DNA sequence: TGTGCCAGCAGCTTAAAATTCGGCGTGGGCGGCAATCAGCCCCAGCATTTT. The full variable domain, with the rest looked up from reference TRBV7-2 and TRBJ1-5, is GAGVSQSPSNKVTEKGKDVELRCDPISGHTALYWYRQSLGQGLEFLIYFQGNSAPDKSGLPSDRFSAERTGGSVSTLTIQRTQQEDSAVYLCASSLKFGVGGNQPQHFGDGTRLSIL.

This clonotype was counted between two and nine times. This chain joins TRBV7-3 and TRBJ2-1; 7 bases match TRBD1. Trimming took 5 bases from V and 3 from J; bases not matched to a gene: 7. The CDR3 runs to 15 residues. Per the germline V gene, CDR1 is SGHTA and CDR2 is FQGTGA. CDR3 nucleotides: TGTGCCAGCAGCATCACGGGACAGATCTACAATGAGCAGTTCTTC. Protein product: CASSITGQIYNEQFF. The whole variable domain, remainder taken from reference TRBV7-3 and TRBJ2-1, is GAGVSQTPSNKVTEKGKYVELRCDPISGHTALYWYRQSLGQGPEFLIYFQGTGAADDSGLPNDRFFAVRPEGSVSTLKIQRTERGDSAVYLCASSITGQIYNEQFFGPGTRLTVL.

CDR3 coding DNA: TGTGCCAGCAGCTTCGACGCCGATGGCTACACCTTC. Its translation: CASSFDADGYTF. The chain carries TRBV7-9 and TRBJ1-2; D unresolved. The CDR3 sequence is 12 residues long. Per the germline V gene, CDR1 is SEHNR and CDR2 is FQNEAQ (reference sequence). V was pared by 3 bases and J by 6 bases, with 8 bases between.

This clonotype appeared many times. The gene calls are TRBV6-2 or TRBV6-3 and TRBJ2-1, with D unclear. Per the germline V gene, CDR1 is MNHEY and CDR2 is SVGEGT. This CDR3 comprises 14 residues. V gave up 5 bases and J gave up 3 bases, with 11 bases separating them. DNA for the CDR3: TGTGCCAGCAGTCTAACAGAGGTCTACAATGAGCAGTTCTTC. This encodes CASSLTEVYNEQFF.

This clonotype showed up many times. CDR3 sequence reads: CASSLGEEIGLRFMNTEAFF. The CDR3 DNA follows: TGTGCCAGCAGCTTAGGGGAGGAAATAGGGCTGAGGTTCATGAACACTGAAGCTTTCTTT. The chain joins TRBV7-3 to TRBJ1-1; D is unclear. This CDR3 is built from 20 residues. CDR1 is SGHTA, CDR2 FQGTGA, per germline. Trimming left V 2 bases short and J 0 bases short, with 25 bases between.

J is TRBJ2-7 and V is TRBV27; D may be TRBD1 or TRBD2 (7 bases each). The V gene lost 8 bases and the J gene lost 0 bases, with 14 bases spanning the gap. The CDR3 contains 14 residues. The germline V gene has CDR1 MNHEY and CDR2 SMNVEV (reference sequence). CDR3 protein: CASQQGGYSYEQYF. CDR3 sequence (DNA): TGTGCCAGCCAGCAGGGGGGGTACTCCTACGAGCAGTACTTC.